This T cell receptor beta chain comes out of a study of blood T cell repertoires in COVID-19. This clone appeared a few times. Clones were sequenced by immunoSEQ multiplex PCR, and TCRdb holds only the in-frame ones, with some missing. The table has around 450,000 clones, about nine tenths seen once. CDR3 size: 18 residues. Looked up from germline, CDR1 is MGHRA and CDR2 is YSYEKL. V shed 1 base, J shed 11 bases, and the junction held 17 bases outside the gene matches. The sample consisted of PBMCs or T cells enriched from blood (not recorded which). The sequence came from a woman aged 18-29 years who had recovered from COVID-19. The chain couples TRBV4-1 to TRBJ1-6; 7 bases fit TRBD1. CDR3 sequence reads: CASSQVKKRGRDETPLHF. In DNA form, the CDR3 reads TGCGCCAGCAGCCAAGTGAAGAAAAGGGGGCGCGATGAAACACCCCTCCACTTT.